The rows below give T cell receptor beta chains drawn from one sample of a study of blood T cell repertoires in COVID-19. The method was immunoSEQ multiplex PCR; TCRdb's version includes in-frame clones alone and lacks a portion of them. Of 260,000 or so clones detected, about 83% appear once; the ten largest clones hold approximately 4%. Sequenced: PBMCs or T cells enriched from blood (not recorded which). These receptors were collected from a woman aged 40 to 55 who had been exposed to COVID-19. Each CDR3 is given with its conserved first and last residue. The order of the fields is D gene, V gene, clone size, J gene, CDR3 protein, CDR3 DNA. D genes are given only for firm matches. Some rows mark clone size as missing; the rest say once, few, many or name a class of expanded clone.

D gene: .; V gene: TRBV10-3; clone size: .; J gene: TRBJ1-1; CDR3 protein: CASRDTSNTEAFF; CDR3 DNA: TGTGCCTCAAGGGACACTTCTAACACTGAAGCTTTCTTT
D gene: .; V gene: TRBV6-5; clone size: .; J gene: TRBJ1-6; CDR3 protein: CASSYSSGQRSPLHF; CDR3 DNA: TGTGCCAGCAGTTACTCTTCGGGACAAAGATCACCCCTCCACTTT
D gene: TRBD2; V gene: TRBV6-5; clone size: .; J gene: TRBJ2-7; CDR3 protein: CASSYSSGGPYEQYF; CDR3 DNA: TGTGCCAGCAGTTACTCTAGCGGGGGGCCCTACGAGCAGTACTTC
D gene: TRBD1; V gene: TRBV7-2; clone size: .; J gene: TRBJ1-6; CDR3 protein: CASSDRGHSPLHF; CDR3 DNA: TGTGCCAGCAGCGACAGGGGGCATTCACCCCTCCACTTT
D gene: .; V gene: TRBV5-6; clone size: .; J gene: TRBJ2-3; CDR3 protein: CASSLWGPAPDTQYF; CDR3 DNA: TGTGCCAGCAGCTTGTGGGGGCCCGCCCCAGATACGCAGTATTTT
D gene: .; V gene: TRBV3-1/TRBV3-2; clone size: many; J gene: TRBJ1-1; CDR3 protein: CASSPQARWEAFF; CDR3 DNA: TGTGCCAGCAGCCCTCAGGCCCGGTGGGAAGCTTTCTTT
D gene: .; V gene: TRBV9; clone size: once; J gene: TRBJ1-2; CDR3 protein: CASSLPDTALYGYTF; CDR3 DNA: TGTGCCAGCAGCCTTCCCGACACCGCTCTCTATGGCTACACCTTC
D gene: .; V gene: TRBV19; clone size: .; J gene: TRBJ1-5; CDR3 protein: CATDQGRGTRQPQHF; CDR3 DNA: TGTGCCACCGACCAGGGGCGGGGGACGAGGCAGCCCCAGCATTTT
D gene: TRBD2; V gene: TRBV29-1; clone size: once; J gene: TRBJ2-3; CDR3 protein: CSVSLAGGKSTDTQYF; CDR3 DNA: TGCAGCGTTTCCTTAGCGGGGGGTAAGAGTACAGATACGCAGTATTTT
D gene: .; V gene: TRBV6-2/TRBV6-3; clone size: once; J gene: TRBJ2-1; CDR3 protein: CASSLGTYSYNEQFF; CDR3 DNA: TGTGCCAGCAGCCTTGGGACATACTCCTACAATGAGCAGTTCTTC
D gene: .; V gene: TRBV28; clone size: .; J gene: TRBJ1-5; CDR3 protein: CASSAGGQPQHF; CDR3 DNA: TGTGCCAGCAGTGCAGGAGGTCAGCCCCAGCATTTT
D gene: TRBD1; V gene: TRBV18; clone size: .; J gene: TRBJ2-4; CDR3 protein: CASSPPNLQGARNIQYF; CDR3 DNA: TGTGCCAGCTCACCACCGAACTTGCAGGGGGCGCGAAACATTCAGTACTTC
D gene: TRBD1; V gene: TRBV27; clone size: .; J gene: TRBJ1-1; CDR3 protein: CASSPPGTGVYEAFF; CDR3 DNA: TGTGCCAGCAGCCCTCCCGGGACAGGGGTGTATGAAGCTTTCTTT
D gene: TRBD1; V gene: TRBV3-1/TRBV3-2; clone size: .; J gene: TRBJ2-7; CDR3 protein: CASSQAGTGDEQYF; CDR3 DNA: TGTGCCAGCAGCCAAGCCGGGACAGGGGACGAGCAGTACTTC
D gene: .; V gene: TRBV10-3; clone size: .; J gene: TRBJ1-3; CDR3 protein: CATLQGAGNTIYF; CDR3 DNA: TGTGCCACATTACAGGGCGCTGGAAACACCATATATTTT
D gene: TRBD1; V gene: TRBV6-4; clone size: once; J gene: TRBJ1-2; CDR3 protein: CASKSRWQGVDGYTF; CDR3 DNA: TGTGCCAGCAAGTCGCGGTGGCAGGGGGTTGATGGCTACACCTTC
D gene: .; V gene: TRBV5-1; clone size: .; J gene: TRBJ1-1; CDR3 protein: CASSFRVRGGNTEAFF; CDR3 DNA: TGCGCCAGCAGCTTTCGCGTCCGCGGGGGGAACACTGAAGCTTTCTTT
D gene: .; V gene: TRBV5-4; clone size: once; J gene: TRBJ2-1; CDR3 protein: CASSYPGVGGNEQFF; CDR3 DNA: TGTGCCAGCAGTTATCCGGGGGTTGGTGGCAATGAGCAGTTCTTC
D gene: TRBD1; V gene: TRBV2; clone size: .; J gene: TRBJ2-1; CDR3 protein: CASTQGTGGTYNEQFF; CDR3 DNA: TGTGCCAGCACCCAAGGGACAGGGGGGACCTACAATGAGCAGTTCTTC
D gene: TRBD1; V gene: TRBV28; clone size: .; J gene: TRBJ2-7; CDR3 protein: CASSLWTGEYEQYF; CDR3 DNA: TGTGCCAGCAGTTTATGGACAGGGGAATACGAGCAGTACTTC
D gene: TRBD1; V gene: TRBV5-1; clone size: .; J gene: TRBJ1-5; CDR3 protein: CASSLDGTGRDNQPQHF; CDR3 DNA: TGCGCCAGCAGCTTGGATGGGACAGGGAGGGACAATCAGCCCCAGCATTTT
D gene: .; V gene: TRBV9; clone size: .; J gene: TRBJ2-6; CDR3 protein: CASSPSANVLTF; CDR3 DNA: TGTGCCAGCAGCCCCTCGGCCAACGTCCTGACTTTC
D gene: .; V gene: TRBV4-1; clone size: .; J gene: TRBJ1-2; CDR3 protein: CASSQNGGNGYTF; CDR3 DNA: TGCGCCAGCAGCCAAAACGGGGGGAATGGCTACACCTTC
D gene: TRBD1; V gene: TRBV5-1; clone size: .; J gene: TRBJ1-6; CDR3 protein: CASSPETGTNSPLHF; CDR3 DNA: TGCGCCAGCAGCCCGGAGACAGGGACAAATTCACCCCTCCACTTT
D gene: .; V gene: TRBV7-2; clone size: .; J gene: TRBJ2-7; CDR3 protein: CASSLVEGSYEQYF; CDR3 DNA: TGTGCCAGCAGCTTAGTCGAGGGCTCCTACGAGCAGTACTTC
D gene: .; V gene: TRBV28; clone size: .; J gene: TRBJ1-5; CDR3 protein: CASSIQGTNQPQHF; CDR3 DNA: TGTGCCAGCAGTATTCAGGGAACCAATCAGCCCCAGCATTTT
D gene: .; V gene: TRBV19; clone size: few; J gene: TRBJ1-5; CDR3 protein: CASTQEGFYSNQPQHF; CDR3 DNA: TGTGCCAGTACCCAGGAAGGTTTCTATAGCAATCAGCCCCAGCATTTT
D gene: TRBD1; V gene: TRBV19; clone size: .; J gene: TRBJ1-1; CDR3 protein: CASSPGGTTEAFF; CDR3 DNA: TGTGCCAGTAGTCCAGGGGGAACAACTGAAGCTTTCTTT
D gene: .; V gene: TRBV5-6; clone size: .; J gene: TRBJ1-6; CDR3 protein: CASSFGGNSYNSPLHF; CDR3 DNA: TGTGCCAGCAGCTTCGGGGGTAACTCCTATAATTCACCCCTCCACTTT
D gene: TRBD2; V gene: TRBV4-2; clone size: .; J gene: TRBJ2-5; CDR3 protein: CASSTRIGPAGGRETQYF; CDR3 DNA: TGTGCCAGCAGCACCAGAATCGGGCCAGCGGGGGGGCGAGAGACCCAGTACTTC
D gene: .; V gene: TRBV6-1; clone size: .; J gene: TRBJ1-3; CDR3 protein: CASSEDRISGNTIYF; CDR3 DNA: TGTGCCAGCAGTGAGGACAGAATCTCTGGAAACACCATATATTTT
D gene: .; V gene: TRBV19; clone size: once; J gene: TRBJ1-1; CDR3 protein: CASSAEVNTEAFF; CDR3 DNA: TGTGCCAGTAGTGCAGAGGTGAACACTGAAGCTTTCTTT
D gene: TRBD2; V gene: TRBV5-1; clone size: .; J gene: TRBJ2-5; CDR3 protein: CASSKGLAGAGETQYF; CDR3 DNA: TGCGCCAGCAGCAAGGGACTAGCGGGGGCAGGCGAGACCCAGTACTTC
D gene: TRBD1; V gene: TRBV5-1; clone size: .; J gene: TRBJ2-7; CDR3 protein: CASRGAGGDEQYF; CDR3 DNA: TGCGCCAGCAGGGGTGCAGGGGGAGACGAGCAGTACTTC
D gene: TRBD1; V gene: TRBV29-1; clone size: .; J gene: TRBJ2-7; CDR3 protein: CSVVPGQGAYEQYF; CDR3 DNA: TGCAGCGTTGTCCCGGGACAGGGGGCTTACGAGCAGTACTTC
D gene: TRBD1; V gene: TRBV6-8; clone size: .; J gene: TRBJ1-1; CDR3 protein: CASSCSQGDTEAFF; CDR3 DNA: TGTGCCAGCAGTTGCTCGCAGGGGGATACTGAAGCTTTCTTT
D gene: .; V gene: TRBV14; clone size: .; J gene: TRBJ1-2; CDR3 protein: CASSQGRSLFNYGYTF; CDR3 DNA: TGTGCCAGCAGCCAAGGCAGGTCCCTTTTTAACTATGGCTACACCTTC
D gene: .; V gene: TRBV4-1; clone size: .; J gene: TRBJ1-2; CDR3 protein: CASSQERQGYGYTF; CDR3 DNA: TGCGCCAGCAGCCAAGAGAGGCAGGGGTATGGCTACACCTTC
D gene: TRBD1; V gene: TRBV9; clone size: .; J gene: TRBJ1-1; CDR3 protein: CASSALGQGVVEAFF; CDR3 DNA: TGTGCCAGCAGCGCCTTAGGACAGGGGGTGGTTGAAGCTTTCTTT
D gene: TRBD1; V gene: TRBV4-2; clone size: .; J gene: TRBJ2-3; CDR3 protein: CASSQPGQLNTDTQYF; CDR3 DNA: TGTGCCAGCAGCCAACCGGGACAGTTAAACACAGATACGCAGTATTTT
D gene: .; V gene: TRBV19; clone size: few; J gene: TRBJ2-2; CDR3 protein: CASSIRRGGAGELFF; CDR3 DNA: TGTGCCAGTAGTATCAGGCGGGGAGGCGCCGGGGAGCTGTTTTTT
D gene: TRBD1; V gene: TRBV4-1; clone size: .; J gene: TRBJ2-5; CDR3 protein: CASSQDRGQGRETQYF; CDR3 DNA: TGCGCCAGCAGCCAAGATCGGGGACAGGGACGGGAGACCCAGTACTTC
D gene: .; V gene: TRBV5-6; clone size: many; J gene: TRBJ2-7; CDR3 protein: CASSLDSSDGEQYF; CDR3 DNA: TGTGCCAGCAGCTTGGATAGCAGCGATGGGGAGCAGTACTTC
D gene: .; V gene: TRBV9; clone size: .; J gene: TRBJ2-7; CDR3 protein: CASSATAFSYEQYF; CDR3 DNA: TGTGCCAGCAGCGCGACAGCGTTCTCCTACGAGCAGTACTTC
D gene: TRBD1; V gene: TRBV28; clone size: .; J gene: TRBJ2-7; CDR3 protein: CASSLRRQGSVYEQYF; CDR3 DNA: TGTGCCAGCAGTTTACGTCGACAGGGTAGCGTTTACGAGCAGTACTTC
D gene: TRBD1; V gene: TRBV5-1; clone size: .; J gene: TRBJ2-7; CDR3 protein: CASSPGWDRVAEQYF; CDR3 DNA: TGCGCCAGCAGCCCGGGATGGGACAGGGTTGCCGAGCAGTACTTC
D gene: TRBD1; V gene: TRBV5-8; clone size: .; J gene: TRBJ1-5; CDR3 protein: CASGHRDRAINQPQHF; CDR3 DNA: TGTGCCAGCGGCCACCGGGACAGGGCCATCAATCAGCCCCAGCATTTT
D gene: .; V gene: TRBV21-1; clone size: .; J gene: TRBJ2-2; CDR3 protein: CASSGQQGKANTGELFF; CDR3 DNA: TGTGCCAGCAGCGGACAACAGGGGAAGGCGAACACCGGGGAGCTGTTTTTT
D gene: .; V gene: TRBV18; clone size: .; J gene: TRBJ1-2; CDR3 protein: CASSPQGGAGYGYTF; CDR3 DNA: TGTGCCAGCTCACCCCAAGGGGGGGCTGGCTATGGCTACACCTTC
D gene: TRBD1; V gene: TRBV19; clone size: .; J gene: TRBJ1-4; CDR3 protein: CASSMRDRGRMINEKLFF; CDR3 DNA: TGTGCCAGTAGTATGCGAGACAGGGGGCGCATGATTAATGAAAAACTGTTTTTT
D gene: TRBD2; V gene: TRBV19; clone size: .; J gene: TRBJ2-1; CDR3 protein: CASSMGGDEQFF; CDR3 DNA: TGTGCCAGTAGTATGGGAGGGGACGAGCAGTTCTTC
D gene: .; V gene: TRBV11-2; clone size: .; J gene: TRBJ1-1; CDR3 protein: CASSSPDRTQGNTEAFF; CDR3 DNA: TGTGCCAGCAGCTCCCCAGACAGGACCCAAGGTAACACTGAAGCTTTCTTT
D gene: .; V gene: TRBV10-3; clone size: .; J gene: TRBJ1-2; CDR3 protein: CAISESSGEGYFNYGYTF; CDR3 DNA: TGTGCCATCAGTGAGTCATCCGGGGAGGGGTACTTCAACTATGGCTACACCTTC
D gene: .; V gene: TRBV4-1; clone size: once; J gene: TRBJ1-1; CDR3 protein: CASSQDPGRSWNTEAFF; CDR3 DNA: TGCGCCAGCAGCCAAGATCCCGGCCGGAGTTGGAACACTGAAGCTTTCTTT
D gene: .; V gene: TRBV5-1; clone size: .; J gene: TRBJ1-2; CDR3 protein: CASSPTGPYGYTF; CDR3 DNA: TGCGCCAGCAGCCCCACAGGGCCGTATGGCTACACCTTC
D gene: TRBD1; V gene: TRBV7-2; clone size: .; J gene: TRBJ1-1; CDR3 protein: CASSPDRVFGEAFF; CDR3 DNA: TGTGCCAGCAGCCCGGACAGGGTCTTCGGTGAAGCTTTCTTT
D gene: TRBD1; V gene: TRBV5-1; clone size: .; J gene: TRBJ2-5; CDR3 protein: CASSGAGGQETQYF; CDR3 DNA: TGCGCCAGCAGCGGAGCAGGGGGCCAAGAGACCCAGTACTTC
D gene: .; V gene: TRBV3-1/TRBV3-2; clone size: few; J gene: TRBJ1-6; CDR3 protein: CASSQEEVLYNSPLHF; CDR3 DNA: TGTGCCAGCAGCCAAGAGGAGGTACTCTATAATTCACCCCTCCACTTT
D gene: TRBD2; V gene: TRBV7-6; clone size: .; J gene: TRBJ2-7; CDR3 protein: CASSLGVGLAGTYEQYF; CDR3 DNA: TGTGCCAGCAGCTTAGGTGTGGGACTAGCGGGGACCTACGAGCAGTACTTC
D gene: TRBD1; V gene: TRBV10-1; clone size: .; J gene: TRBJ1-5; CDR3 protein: CASSEGQANNQPQHF; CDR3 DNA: TGCGCCAGCAGTGAAGGACAGGCTAACAATCAGCCCCAGCATTTT